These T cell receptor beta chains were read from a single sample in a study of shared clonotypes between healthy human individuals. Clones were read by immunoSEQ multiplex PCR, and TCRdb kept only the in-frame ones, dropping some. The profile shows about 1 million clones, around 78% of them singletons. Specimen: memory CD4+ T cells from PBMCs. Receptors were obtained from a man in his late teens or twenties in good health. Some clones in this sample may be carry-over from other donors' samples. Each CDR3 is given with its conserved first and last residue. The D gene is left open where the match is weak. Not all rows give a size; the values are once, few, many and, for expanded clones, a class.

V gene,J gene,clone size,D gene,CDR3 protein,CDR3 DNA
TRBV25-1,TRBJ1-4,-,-,CASSPPGHIFGKLFF,TGTGCCAGCAGCCCCCCGGGCCACATTTTTGGAAAACTGTTTTTT
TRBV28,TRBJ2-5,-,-,CASVDGETQYF,TGTGCCAGCGTTGATGGGGAGACCCAGTACTTC
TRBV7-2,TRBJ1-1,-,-,CASSIGAFTEAFF,TGTGCCAGCAGCATAGGGGCCTTCACTGAAGCTTTCTTT
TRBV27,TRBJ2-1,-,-,CASTSEQFF,TGTGCCAGCACGAGTGAGCAGTTCTTC
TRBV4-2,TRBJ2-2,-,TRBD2,CASSQVPSGNTGELFF,TGTGCCAGCAGCCAAGTCCCTAGCGGGAACACCGGGGAGCTGTTTTTT
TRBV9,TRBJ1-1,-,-,CASSVGVWDEAFF,TGTGCCAGCAGCGTAGGGGTGTGGGATGAAGCTTTCTTT
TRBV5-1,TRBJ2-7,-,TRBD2,CASSAWTSGAYEQYF,TGCGCCAGCAGCGCCTGGACTAGCGGAGCCTACGAGCAGTACTTC
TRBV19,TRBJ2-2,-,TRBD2,CASSAGDYNTGELFF,TGTGCCAGTAGTGCGGGGGACTATAACACCGGGGAGCTGTTTTTT
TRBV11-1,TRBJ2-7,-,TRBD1,CASSLGQVFSHEQYF,TGTGCCAGCAGCTTGGGACAGGTTTTCTCCCACGAGCAGTACTTC
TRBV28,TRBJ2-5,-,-,CASSPSGAQETQYF,TGTGCCAGCAGTCCCTCTGGCGCTCAAGAGACCCAGTACTTC
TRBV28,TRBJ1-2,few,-,CASSYDSLGMGYTF,TGTGCCAGCAGTTATGACAGCTTAGGGATGGGCTACACCTTC
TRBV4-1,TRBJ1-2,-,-,CASSHPRSGTGRGYGYTF,TGCGCCAGCAGCCATCCGCGTTCAGGAACAGGACGAGGCTATGGCTACACCTTC
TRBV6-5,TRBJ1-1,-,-,CASSPTGANTEAFF,TGTGCCAGCAGTCCCACAGGAGCAAACACTGAAGCTTTCTTT
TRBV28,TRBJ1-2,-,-,CASSWQYGYTF,TGTGCCAGCAGTTGGCAATATGGCTACACCTTC
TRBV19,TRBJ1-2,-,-,CASTPRGDLFYGYTF,TGTGCCAGTACCCCAAGGGGGGACCTTTTCTATGGCTACACCTTC
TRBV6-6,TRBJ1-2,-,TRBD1,CASSYSAGGSYGYTF,TGTGCCAGCAGTTACTCGGCAGGGGGCAGCTATGGCTACACCTTC
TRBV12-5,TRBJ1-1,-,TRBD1,CASGFSAGGQGYNAFF,TGTGCTAGTGGTTTCAGCGCGGGGGGACAGGGGTATAATGCTTTCTTT
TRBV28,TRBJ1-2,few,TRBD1,CASSPGTALLSYGYTF,TGTGCCAGCAGTCCTGGGACAGCCCTATTAAGCTATGGCTACACCTTC
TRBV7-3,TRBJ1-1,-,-,CASSLIGGMVTEAFF,TGTGCCAGCAGCTTAATAGGGGGTATGGTCACTGAAGCTTTCTTT
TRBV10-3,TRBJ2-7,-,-,CAISDVVREQYF,TGTGCCATCAGTGACGTAGTGCGCGAGCAGTACTTC
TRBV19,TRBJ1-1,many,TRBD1,CASTRTGTMNTEAFF,TGTGCCAGCACCCGGACAGGGACTATGAACACTGAAGCTTTCTTT
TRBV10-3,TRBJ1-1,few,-,CAISESVLDTEAFF,TGTGCCATCAGTGAGTCGGTCTTGGACACTGAAGCTTTCTTT
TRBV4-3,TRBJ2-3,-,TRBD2,CASSQDPSGSPPDTQYF,TGCGCCAGCAGCCAAGACCCTAGCGGGAGCCCCCCAGATACGCAGTATTTT
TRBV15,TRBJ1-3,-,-,CATSRPGPVGSGNTIYF,TGTGCCACCAGCAGACCCGGACCCGTAGGCTCTGGAAACACCATATATTTT
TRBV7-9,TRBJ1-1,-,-,CASSSQGNTEAFF,TGTGCCAGCAGCTCACAGGGTAACACTGAAGCTTTCTTT
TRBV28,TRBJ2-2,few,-,CASSLEGKGNTGELFF,TGTGCCAGCAGTTTAGAGGGGAAGGGGAACACCGGGGAGCTGTTTTTT
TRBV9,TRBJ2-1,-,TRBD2,CASSVGPGGPGEQFF,TGTGCCAGCAGCGTAGGCCCGGGAGGGCCAGGTGAGCAGTTCTTC
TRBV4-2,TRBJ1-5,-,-,CASSSLNQPQHF,TGTGCCAGCAGCTCCCTTAATCAGCCCCAGCATTTT
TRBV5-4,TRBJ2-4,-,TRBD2,CASSLWTSGNIQYF,TGTGCCAGCAGCTTGTGGACTAGCGGGAACATTCAGTACTTC
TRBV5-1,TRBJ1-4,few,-,CASSSQGPANEKLFF,TGCGCCAGCAGCTCCCAGGGGCCGGCTAATGAAAAACTGTTTTTT
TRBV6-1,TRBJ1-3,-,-,CATANRPISGNTIYF,TGTGCCACCGCCAATAGACCCATATCTGGAAACACCATATATTTT
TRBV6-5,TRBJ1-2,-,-,CASSNRDSLGYGYTF,TGTGCCAGCAGTAACAGGGACTCCCTGGGCTATGGCTACACCTTC
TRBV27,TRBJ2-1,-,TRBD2,CASRRPGLAASYNEQFF,TGTGCCAGCAGGCGACCGGGACTAGCGGCTTCCTACAATGAGCAGTTCTTC
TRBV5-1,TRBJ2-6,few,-,CASCLGSGANVLTF,TGCGCCAGCTGCCTCGGGTCAGGGGCCAACGTCCTGACTTTC
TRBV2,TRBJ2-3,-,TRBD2,CASSGPGLGLDTQYF,TGTGCCAGCAGTGGACCGGGACTAGGATTAGATACGCAGTATTTT